Below, 12 T cell receptor beta chains from the same sample are listed, as sequenced in a study of T cell responses to AZD1222 COVID-19 vaccine. Only in-frame clones appear in the TCRdb table, and some are missing; sequencing was by immunoSEQ multiplex PCR. This sample carries about 180,000 clones, roughly 88% of them seen once, and the ten largest clones take roughly 8%. This material consisted of peripheral blood, taken on day 0 of AZD1222 vaccination. The receptor source for this set is an adult in good health.

The J gene is TRBJ2-2, the V gene TRBV19, with a weak D call TRBD1 (6 bases). The V and J ends lost 3 bases and 0 bases respectively, with 11 bases between them. Germline V gene data show CDR1 as LNHDA and CDR2 as SQIVND (reference sequence). The CDR3 sequence is 16 residues long. In DNA, the CDR3 is TGTGCCAGTAGTATTCCAGGGGTTGCGAACACCGGGGAGCTGTTTTTT. Translated, it gives CASSIPGVANTGELFF.

The V and J genes are TRBV11-3 and TRBJ1-1; no firm D call. V was cut by 9 bases and J by 3 bases, with 26 bases left in between. The CDR3 is 17 residues long. Germline CDR1 and CDR2: SGHNT and YENEEA. The CDR3 reads CASPPVGVRQDDTEAFF. The CDR3 region has the DNA TGTGCCAGTCCCCCCGTGGGTGTTAGGCAGGACGACACTGAAGCTTTCTTT.

This rearrangement joins TRBV7-9 to TRBJ1-2; TRBD1 agrees at 7 bases. In germline, CDR1 is SEHNR, CDR2 FQNEAQ (reference sequence). Germline trimming cut 2 bases from V and 4 bases from J; bases unmatched to any gene: 1. This CDR3 comprises 13 residues. The CDR3 DNA is TGTGCCAGCAGCTTAAGGGACAGCTATGGCTACACCTTC. Protein: CASSLRDSYGYTF.

The chain joins TRBV28 to TRBJ2-5, with D perhaps TRBD1 (6 bases). CDR1 is MDHEN and CDR2 is SYDVKM in the germline V gene. V shed 3 bases and J shed 1 base, with 18 bases lying between them. This CDR3 contains 17 residues. The CDR3 spells CASSLGAILGVQETQYF. CDR3 DNA sequence: TGTGCCAGCAGTTTGGGGGCGATCCTAGGGGTCCAAGAGACCCAGTACTTC.

This clone was observed a single time. This chain uses TRBV4-3 with TRBJ1-2; D perhaps matches TRBD1 (6 bases). The CDR3 sequence is 15 residues long. The V and J ends lost 4 bases and 1 base respectively, with 13 bases between them. The germline V gene encodes CDR1 LGHNA and CDR2 YSLEER. The CDR3 sequence: CASSLQRGSNYGYTF. The CDR3 DNA reads TGCGCCAGCAGCCTCCAAAGGGGGAGTAACTATGGCTACACCTTC.

The chain is built from TRBV30 and TRBJ1-6; the match to TRBD1 covers 8 bases. CDR3 size: 14 residues. V lost 3 bases, J lost 9 bases, and 7 bases stayed unmatched. Germline V gene sequence: CDR1 GTSNPN, CDR2 SVGIG (reference sequence). The CDR3 DNA is TGTGCCTGGAGAGATACAGGGGGACGTTCACCCCTCCACTTT. Residues: CAWRDTGGRSPLHF.

V is TRBV27 and J is TRBJ1-2; 7 nucleotides agree with TRBD1. The V gene end was trimmed by 5 bases and the J gene end by 1 base; junction bases not matched to a gene: 4. The germline CDR1 and CDR2 sequences are MNHEY and SMNVEV (reference sequence). The CDR3 contains 14 residues. CDR3 in amino acids: CASSLRDSNYGYTF. DNA for the CDR3: TGTGCCAGCAGTCTCCGGGACAGTAACTATGGCTACACCTTC.

The chain links TRBV15 to TRBJ1-3, with TRBD1 matching over 11 bases. The CDR3 is 18 residues long. After removal of 1 base from V and 4 bases from J, the junction contained 9 bases not matched to a gene. CDR1 and CDR2 from the germline V gene are LNHNV and YYDKDF (reference sequence). The CDR3 bases are TGTGCCACCAGCAGAGGCCGAGCGGACAGGGGGCCAGGAAACACCATATATTTT. Translated: CATSRGRADRGPGNTIYF.

J is TRBJ2-2 and V is TRBV7-9; D is uncertain. V lost 1 base, J lost 6 bases, and 12 bases lay in between. The V gene's germline CDR1 is SEHNR and CDR2 FQNEAQ (reference sequence). This CDR3 region has 15 residues. CDR3 sequence: CASSLGVSIAGELFF. The CDR3, as DNA: TGTGCCAGCAGCTTAGGTGTTTCGATCGCCGGGGAGCTGTTTTTT.

This clone turned up a few times. The rearrangement uses TRBV5-4 and TRBJ2-7; 7 positions agree with TRBD2. Germline V CDR1 and CDR2: SGHNT, YYREEE (reference sequence). The CDR3 is 15 amino acids. J gave up 3 bases and V 2 bases, and 8 bases lay outside the gene matches. In nucleotides, the CDR3 is TGTGCCAGCAGCTTATCCGTTGCGGGGGTCTACGAGCAGTACTTC. Protein product: CASSLSVAGVYEQYF.

The chain carries TRBV9 and TRBJ2-3; the D gene is possibly TRBD2 (6 bases). CDR3 length: 15 amino acids. The germline CDR1 and CDR2 sequences are SGDLS and YYNGEE. The V gene lost 5 bases and the J gene lost 1 base, with 14 bases spanning the gap. CDR3 in DNA: TGTGCCAGCAGTGCCACGGGGGTAGGCACAGATACGCAGTATTTT. Translating it yields CASSATGVGTDTQYF. The variable domain in full, with the rest retrieved from reference TRBV9 and TRBJ2-3, is DSGVTQTPKHLITATGQRVTLRCSPRSGDLSVYWYQQSLDQGLQFLIQYYNGEERAKGNILERFSAQQFPDLHSELNLSSLELGDSALYFCASSATGVGTDTQYFGPGTRLTVL.

This chain connects TRBV25-1 to TRBJ2-1, with D unresolved. This CDR3 comprises 10 residues. Germline loops: CDR1 MGHDK, CDR2 SYGVNS. The V end was cut by 4 bases, the J end by 7 bases, with 2 bases between. Here the CDR3 reads CASSANEQFF. The CDR3, as DNA: TGTGCCAGCAGTGCTAATGAGCAGTTCTTC. The entire variable domain, with the rest obtained from reference TRBV25-1 and TRBJ2-1, is as follows: EADIYQTPRYLVIGTGKKITLECSQTMGHDKMYWYQQDPGMELHLIHYSYGVNSTEKGDLSSESTVSRIRTEHFPLTLESARPSHTSQYLCASSANEQFFGPGTRLTVL.